Listed here are 29 T cell receptor beta chains from one sample, sequenced in a study of blood T cell repertoires in COVID-19. TCRdb's copy holds only in-frame clones and misses some; the assay was immunoSEQ multiplex PCR. The sample carries over 110,000 clones, around 88% recorded once. Sequenced: peripheral blood. The receptors derive from a human donor in a cohort sampled during active COVID-19.

The chain has TRBV9 and TRBJ1-1, with 7 nucleotides matching TRBD1. Per the germline V gene, CDR1 is SGDLS and CDR2 is YYNGEE. The CDR3 is 16 residues long. Trimming took 4 bases from V and 2 from J; bases not matched to a gene: 11. In nucleotides, the CDR3 is TGTGCCAGCAGCCTCCACCGGGACAGTTTTAACACTGAAGCTTTCTTT. Protein product: CASSLHRDSFNTEAFF.

The rearrangement uses TRBV19 and TRBJ2-7, with unresolved D. The V and J ends lost 7 bases and 0 bases respectively, with 7 bases between them. The CDR3 extends over 12 amino acids. Germline V lookup: CDR1 LNHDA, CDR2 SQIVND (reference sequence). CDR3 loop: CASTSSSYEQYF. In DNA, the CDR3 is TGTGCCAGTACCTCTTCCTCCTACGAGCAGTACTTC.

The chain links TRBV7-8 to TRBJ2-7, with TRBD2 matching over 7 bases. The CDR3 consists of 15 residues. Germline CDR1 SGHVS, CDR2 FQNEAQ. V lost 1 base and J lost 1; bases outside the gene matches: 4. This chain's CDR3 is CASSLVLRGSYEQYF. The CDR3 DNA is TGTGCCAGCAGCTTAGTCTTGCGGGGGTCCTACGAGCAGTACTTC.

The CDR3 is CASSLVGLSGTQYF. DNA for the CDR3: TGCGCCAGCAGCTTGGTGGGTTTATCAGGGACCCAGTACTTC. The chain employs TRBV5-1 and TRBJ2-5; D gene uncertain. Between the trimmed V and J ends, which lost 0 bases and 7 bases, there was a span of 13 bases. CDR3 size: 14 residues. CDR1 SGHRS and CDR2 YFSETQ come from the germline V gene.

This sequence joins TRBV5-5 and TRBJ2-7; 9 bases fit TRBD1. V was clipped by 5 bases and J by 1 base; unmatched bases: 10. In germline, CDR1 is SGHKS, CDR2 YYEKEE (reference sequence). This CDR3 is built from 16 residues. CDR3 in DNA: TGTGCCAGCAGTTCCGGGACAGGGACGGGATCCTACGAGCAGTACTTC. This codes for CASSSGTGTGSYEQYF.

The V call is TRBV4-2, the J call TRBJ2-7; D is possibly TRBD2 (5 bases). The CDR3 is 14 amino acids. CDR1 LGHNA and CDR2 YNFKEQ come from the germline V gene. Trimming removed 4 bases at V and 4 bases at J, with 14 bases between. The CDR3 loop reads CASSRGLEQYEQYF. CDR3 sequence (DNA): TGTGCCAGCAGCCGCGGACTGGAACAGTACGAGCAGTACTTC.

This chain connects TRBV5-6 to TRBJ2-3; 9 bases fit TRBD2. CDR3 length: 17 amino acids. Unmatched junction bases numbered 6, after V lost 0 bases and J lost 1 base. CDR1 SGHDT and CDR2 YYEEEE come from the germline V gene. The CDR3 sequence: CASSLVLAGPGTDTQYF. Written as DNA, the CDR3 is TGTGCCAGCAGCTTGGTGCTAGCGGGGCCAGGCACAGATACGCAGTATTTT.

The chain uses TRBV7-3 and TRBJ1-6; 8 bases fit TRBD1. The trim removed 4 bases at V and 6 bases at J, leaving 5 bases unmatched. This CDR3 is 15 amino acids long. The germline V gene encodes CDR1 SGHTA and CDR2 FQGTGA. The DNA for the CDR3 is TGTGCCAGCAGCTCGACAGGGGAGGGTAATTCACCCCTCCACTTT. This codes for CASSSTGEGNSPLHF.

The rearrangement joins TRBV5-1 to TRBJ1-2; TRBD1 is a possible D gene (5 bases). CDR3 length equals 16 residues. Germline CDR1 SGHRS, CDR2 YFSETQ. V lost 4 bases, J lost 4 bases, and 20 bases lay in between. CDR3 bases: TGCGCCAGCAGCCCGGATATAAGCCGGGACTTCTATGGCTACACCTTC. Its translation is CASSPDISRDFYGYTF.

This clone was seen a few times. The chain employs TRBV7-2 and TRBJ2-7; TRBD1 agrees at 11 bases. Germline assignment: CDR1 SGHTA and CDR2 FQGNSA. V lost 1 base, J lost 6 bases, and 5 bases stayed unmatched. This CDR3 is built from 15 residues. This CDR3 is CASSLVGTGGREQYF. The CDR3, as DNA: TGTGCCAGCAGCTTAGTGGGGACAGGGGGGCGCGAGCAGTACTTC.

V gene TRBV27 combines with J gene TRBJ2-7; possibly TRBD2 for D (6 bases). V dropped 7 bases and J dropped 4 bases, with 23 bases sitting between them. The CDR3 is made up of 16 amino acids. Germline V gene data show CDR1 as MNHEY and CDR2 as SMNVEV (reference sequence). The chain's CDR3 is CASTPSSGLALYEQYF. The CDR3 DNA reads TGTGCCAGCACTCCATCCTCGGGACTGGCCTTATACGAGCAGTACTTC.

The CDR3 loop reads CASSRDRGHNSPLHF. In nucleotides, the CDR3 is TGTGCCAGCAGTCGGGACAGGGGACATAATTCACCCCTCCACTTT. V and J are TRBV6-5 and TRBJ1-6; 10 positions match TRBD1. Germline V gene lookup returns CDR1 MNHEY and CDR2 SVGAGI. V was pared by 5 bases and J by 5 bases, with 3 bases of the junction left unmatched. The CDR3 length is 15 residues.

The chain recombines TRBV11-3 with TRBJ2-5, with D perhaps matching TRBD1 (5 bases). The germline V gene has CDR1 SGHNT and CDR2 YENEEA. V was pared by 4 bases and J by 5 bases, with 11 bases between. This CDR3 has 13 residues. The CDR3 DNA sequence: TGTGCCAGCAGCTCTAGGGGTCGGGAGACCCAGTACTTC. It codes for CASSSRGRETQYF.

The chain has TRBV6-6 and TRBJ2-3, with TRBD1 identical over 9 bases. The CDR3 has 15 residues. CDR1 MNHNY and CDR2 SVGAGI come from the germline V gene (reference sequence). V was pared by 6 bases and J by 3 bases, with 7 bases of the junction left unmatched. In DNA, the CDR3 is TGTGCCAGCAGAACGGGACAGGGAGGGACAGATACGCAGTATTTT. Its translation is CASRTGQGGTDTQYF.

The chain is built from TRBV5-6 and TRBJ1-3; 7 bases map to TRBD1. The germline V gene encodes CDR1 SGHDT and CDR2 YYEEEE. J was trimmed by 0 bases and V by 4 bases; bases with no gene match: 13. The CDR3 covers 18 residues. The DNA of the CDR3 is TGTGCCAGCAGCCTGTCCCTGGGACAGCCTTTCTCTGGAAACACCATATATTTT. Protein product: CASSLSLGQPFSGNTIYF.

V and J are TRBV7-8 and TRBJ2-7, with 8 bases fitting TRBD2. CDR1 is SGHVS and CDR2 is FQNEAQ in the germline V gene. V gave up 1 base and J gave up 0 bases; unmatched junction bases: 5. CDR3 length: 16 amino acids. The CDR3 bases are TGTGCCAGCAGCTTAGACGGGGGGGCTAGCTCCTACGAGCAGTACTTC. Translation: CASSLDGGASSYEQYF. Full variable domain (remainder filled in from reference TRBV7-8 and TRBJ2-7): GAGVSQSPRYKVAKRGQDVALRCDPISGHVSLFWYQQALGQGPEFLTYFQNEAQLDKSGLPSDRFFAERPEGSVSTLKIQRTQQEDSAVYLCASSLDGGASSYEQYFGPGTRLTVT.

The rearrangement joins TRBV14 to TRBJ2-3; possible D gene TRBD2, 7 bases. Germline assignment: CDR1 SGHDN and CDR2 FVKESK. The CDR3 loop spans 14 amino acids. V was clipped by 8 bases and J by 2 bases, with 14 bases between them. CDR3: CASATGGYTDTQYF. CDR3 nucleotide sequence: TGTGCCAGCGCGACGGGGGGCTACACAGATACGCAGTATTTT.

V gene TRBV7-9 combines with J gene TRBJ1-1; the D gene is possibly TRBD1 (6 bases). CDR1 and CDR2 (germline): SEHNR, FQNEAQ (reference sequence). This CDR3 region has 15 residues. The germline V and J ends were trimmed by 5 bases and 4 bases, with 17 bases remaining between them. The CDR3 loop is CASSPLTGWGTEAFF. CDR3 nucleotide sequence: TGTGCCAGCAGCCCCCTAACAGGGTGGGGCACTGAAGCTTTCTTT.

The rearrangement uses TRBV24-1 and TRBJ2-5; 10 nucleotides line up with TRBD2. CDR3 length: 15 residues. The germline V gene encodes CDR1 KGHDR and CDR2 SFDVKD. Unmatched junction bases numbered 4, after V lost 3 bases and J lost 4 bases. CDR3 coding DNA: TGTGCCACCAGTGATCCCCTAGCGGGGGTAGAGACCCAGTACTTC. Translated, it gives CATSDPLAGVETQYF.

This clone was observed a single time. The chain carries TRBV7-3 and TRBJ2-3, with 8 bases lining up with TRBD2. CDR3 length: 15 residues. Looked up from germline, CDR1 is SGHTA and CDR2 is FQGTGA. V was pared by 0 bases and J by 2 bases, with 1 base of the junction left unmatched. The CDR3: CASSLTGLDTDTQYF. The DNA for the CDR3 is TGTGCCAGCAGCTTAACGGGACTAGACACAGATACGCAGTATTTT.

V usage is TRBV10-3 and J usage is TRBJ2-3, with TRBD2 matching 9 bases. Per germline, CDR1 ENHRY and CDR2 SYGVKD. With V trimmed by 2 bases and J by 6 bases, 6 bases remained unmatched. This CDR3 has 15 amino acids. The CDR3 protein is CAISEQNSGGDTQYF. The CDR3 DNA follows: TGTGCCATCAGTGAGCAAAATAGCGGGGGTGATACGCAGTATTTT.

J is TRBJ2-7 and V is TRBV7-9; unclear D gene. Germline values: CDR1 SEHNR, CDR2 FQNEAQ (reference sequence). Trimming took off 3 bases at V and 0 bases at J, with 6 bases between the two ends. The CDR3 contains 13 residues. The CDR3 is CASSFGVSYEQYF. The CDR3 coding sequence is TGTGCCAGCAGCTTTGGAGTCTCCTACGAGCAGTACTTC.

The rearrangement joins TRBV3-1 (or the pseudogene TRBV3-2) to TRBJ2-7, with TRBD2 matching over 10 bases. Losses at the gene ends were 1 base for V and 6 bases for J; bases not matched to a gene: 6. Germline V CDR1 and CDR2: LGHDT, YNNKEL (reference sequence). This CDR3 comprises 15 residues. The CDR3 bases are TGTGCCAGCAGCCAAGTGTCGAGCGGGGGGGTCGAGCAGTACTTC. Amino acids: CASSQVSSGGVEQYF.

This rearrangement joins TRBV7-9 to TRBJ2-5; a possible D gene is TRBD2 (7 bases). Trimming stripped 6 bases from V and 4 bases from J, with 12 bases between. CDR1 and CDR2 (germline): SEHNR, FQNEAQ (reference sequence). This CDR3 region has 13 residues. CDR3 sequence (DNA): TGTGCCAGCAGACGGGGGGCCCGAGAGACCCAGTACTTC. Translation gives CASRRGARETQYF.

The rearrangement uses TRBV6-6 and TRBJ2-7, with 9 bases lining up with TRBD1. The V gene end was trimmed by 0 bases and the J gene end by 4 bases; junction bases not matched to a gene: 4. Germline lookup yields CDR1 MNHNY and CDR2 SVGAGI (reference sequence). This CDR3 is 15 amino acids long. The CDR3 bases are TGTGCCAGCAGTTACTCGAAGGGACAGGGTTACGAGCAGTACTTC. It is translated as CASSYSKGQGYEQYF.

V gene TRBV18 combines with J gene TRBJ1-6; tentatively, D is TRBD1 (6 bases). The germline gives CDR1 KGHSH, CDR2 LQKENI. Trimming took 8 bases from V and 8 from J, leaving 13 bases between them. The CDR3 spans 13 residues. The CDR3 DNA follows: TGTGCCAGCACCCAGGGGAGGGATTCACCCCTCCACTTT. It codes for CASTQGRDSPLHF.

V usage is TRBV18 and J usage is TRBJ1-3, with D unclear. The CDR3 has 16 residues. The V gene's germline CDR1 is KGHSH and CDR2 LQKENI. V lost 4 bases and J lost 0, with 13 bases in between. The CDR3 region is CASSLAAQDSGNTIYF. CDR3 in DNA: TGTGCCAGCTCACTTGCCGCGCAAGACTCTGGAAACACCATATATTTT.

This clone was recorded once. The chain employs TRBV19 and TRBJ2-2, with TRBD1 identical over 8 bases. V gave up 5 bases and J gave up 9 bases; unmatched junction bases: 17. The CDR3 is 17 residues long. Germline CDR1 LNHDA, CDR2 SQIVND (reference sequence). CDR3 sequence reads: CASSPLPRLTGARELFF. The CDR3 nucleotides are TGTGCCAGTAGTCCGCTCCCCCGGCTGACAGGGGCAAGGGAGCTGTTTTTT.

This clone was counted once. The chain recombines TRBV4-1 with TRBJ1-4; the D gene is possibly TRBD1 (6 bases). Germline loops: CDR1 MGHRA, CDR2 YSYEKL. CDR3 length: 14 amino acids. V dropped 2 bases and J dropped 4 bases, with 8 bases sitting between them. CDR3 amino acids: CASSQQGSNEKLFF. CDR3 nucleotides: TGCGCCAGCAGCCAACAGGGGAGTAATGAAAAACTGTTTTTT.